The T cell receptor (beta chain) described here comes from a study of identical twins. In this sample, this clonotype turned up a few times. Every donor was a healthy Caucasian. Unique molecular identifiers were present on cDNA, and template switching added a universal primer site. TCRdb analysed the 5' RACE reads with MiXCR anew, one entry per CDR3 protein. The table has about 900,000 distinct CDR3 sequences, around 12% seen once; the top ten hold roughly 1.5%. V shed 8 bases and J shed 3 bases, with 10 bases lying between them. Germline V gives CDR1 KGHSH, CDR2 LQKENI. This CDR3 has 12 residues. These data were also filed under a second study, of yellow fever vaccine responses in identical twins.

This receptor was obtained from a woman aged 18-29 years in good health. Sequenced sample: PBMCs. The rearrangement joins TRBV18 to TRBJ1-1, with D maybe TRBD1 (5 bases). Here the CDR3 DNA reads TGTGCCAGCACAAGGGGCGACACTGAAGCTTTCTTT. Translation: CASTRGDTEAFF.